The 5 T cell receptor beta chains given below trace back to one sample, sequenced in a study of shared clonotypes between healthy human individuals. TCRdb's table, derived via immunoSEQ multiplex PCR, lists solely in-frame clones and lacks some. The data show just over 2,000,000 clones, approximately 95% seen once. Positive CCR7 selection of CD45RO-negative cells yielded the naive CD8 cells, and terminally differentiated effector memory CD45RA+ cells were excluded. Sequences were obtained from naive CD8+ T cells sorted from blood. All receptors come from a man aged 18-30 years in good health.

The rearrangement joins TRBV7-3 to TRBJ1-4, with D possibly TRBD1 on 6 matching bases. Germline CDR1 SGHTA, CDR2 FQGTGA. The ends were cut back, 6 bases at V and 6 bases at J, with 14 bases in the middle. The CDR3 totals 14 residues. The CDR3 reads CASRQQGGDEKLFF. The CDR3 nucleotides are TGTGCCAGCAGACAACAGGGCGGCGATGAAAAACTGTTTTTT.

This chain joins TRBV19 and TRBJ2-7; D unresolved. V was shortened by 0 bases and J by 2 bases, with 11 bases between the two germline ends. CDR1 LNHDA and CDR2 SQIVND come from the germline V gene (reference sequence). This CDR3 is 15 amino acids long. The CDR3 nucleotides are TGTGCCAGTAGTATAGATGCCACCTTACCCTACGAGCAGTACTTC. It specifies CASSIDATLPYEQYF.

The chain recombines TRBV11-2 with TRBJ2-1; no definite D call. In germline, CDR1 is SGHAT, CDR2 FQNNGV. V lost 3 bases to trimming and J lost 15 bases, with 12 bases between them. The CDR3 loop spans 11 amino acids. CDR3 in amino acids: CASSLGKGPFF. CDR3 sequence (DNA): TGTGCCAGCAGCTTGGGGAAGGGCCCGTTCTTC.

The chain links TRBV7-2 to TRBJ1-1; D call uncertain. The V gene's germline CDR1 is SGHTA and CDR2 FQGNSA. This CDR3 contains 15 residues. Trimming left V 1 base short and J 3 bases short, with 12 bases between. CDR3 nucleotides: TGTGCCAGCAGCTTAGTAATGGTAGGCGACACTGAAGCTTTCTTT. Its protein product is CASSLVMVGDTEAFF.

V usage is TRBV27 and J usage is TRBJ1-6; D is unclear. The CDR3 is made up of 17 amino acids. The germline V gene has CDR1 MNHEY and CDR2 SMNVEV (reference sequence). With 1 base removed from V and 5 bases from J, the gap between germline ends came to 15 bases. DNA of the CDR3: TGTGCCAGCAGTTTATGGGTGGCCGCCACCGATAATTCACCCCTCCACTTT. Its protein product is CASSLWVAATDNSPLHF.